This entry features one T cell receptor beta chain sequence. The second PCR ran about 6 to 12 cycles with a sample-barcoded 5' primer and J-beta primers. TCRdb redid the calling of the 5' RACE reads with MiXCR, one entry per CDR3 protein. The table lists about 600,000 distinct CDR3 sequences, around 48% of them singletons. This entry comes from a study of blood T cells in healthy people across ages. Germline CDR1 reads SGHTA; CDR2 reads FQGTGA. Trimming cost V 1 base and J 1 base; bases outside gene matches: 3. CDR3 length: 16 amino acids. Isolating PBMCs gave at least 7 million of these cells per sample.

The sequencing input was blood. This sequence was found in an elderly man in good health. The gene calls are TRBV7-3 and TRBJ2-2; 7 nucleotides line up with TRBD2. As DNA, the CDR3 is TGTGCCAGCAGCTTAATCCCTAGCGGGAACACCGGGGAGCTGTTTTTT. As protein: CASSLIPSGNTGELFF.